This TCR beta chain was recovered during a study of beta chain features in type 1 diabetes. Regarding the study as a whole: Among type 1 diabetes patients, VDJ junctions had fewer insertions and more deletions. The study found that naive, central memory and Treg TCRB repertoires appeared more similar in patients than in healthy donors.

The whole isolated RNA underwent reverse transcription, so sequencing captured expressed TCRB transcripts. Profiling relied on immunoSEQ multiplex PCR, and the TCRdb table lists in-frame clones only, not all of them. The sample has about 360,000 clones; 10% to 15% are singletons. V was shortened by 4 bases and J by 5 bases, with 9 bases between the two germline ends. The CDR3 covers 14 residues. The germline V gene encodes CDR1 ENHRY and CDR2 SYGVKD. In its sample, this clone was seen a few times. Its antigen is unknown. Sequencing input: naive CD4+ T cells from blood. The V and J genes are TRBV10-3 and TRBJ1-6; D perhaps matches TRBD1 (6 bases). The receptor was isolated from a man younger than 35 in good health. This CDR3 is CAISVGQNNSPLHF. The CDR3 coding sequence is TGTGCCATCAGTGTAGGACAGAATAATTCACCCCTCCACTTT.